The rows below give T cell receptor beta chains drawn from one sample of a study of cytomegalovirus exposure and HLA in healthy donors. The method was immunoSEQ multiplex PCR; TCRdb's version includes in-frame clones alone and lacks a portion of them. The repertoire holds more than 110,000 clones, with around two thirds as singletons. The material sequenced was PBMCs. Every receptor here comes from a woman aged 60-75 years in good health and CMV-seropositive. Both conserved end residues are part of each CDR3. The D gene is left open where the match is weak. Clone size appears in some rows only: once, few, many, or a class for an expanded clone.

abundance: .
d_gene: TRBD1
v_gene: TRBV7-3
j_gene: TRBJ1-2
CDR3nt: TGTGCCAGCAGCTTGGGGACAGGGGGGGATTATGGCTACACCTTC
CDR3aa: CASSLGTGGDYGYTF

abundance: few
d_gene: TRBD1
v_gene: TRBV6-1
j_gene: TRBJ2-2
CDR3nt: TGTGCCAGCAGTGCGGACAGGGCAAACACCGGGGAGCTGTTTTTT
CDR3aa: CASSADRANTGELFF

abundance: .
d_gene: .
v_gene: TRBV28
j_gene: TRBJ1-1
CDR3nt: TGTGCCAGCAGGACTTACACTGAAGCTTTCTTT
CDR3aa: CASRTYTEAFF

abundance: .
d_gene: TRBD1
v_gene: TRBV15
j_gene: TRBJ1-3
CDR3nt: TGTGCCACCAGCACGGGACAGGAGTTAGACACCATATATTTT
CDR3aa: CATSTGQELDTIYF

abundance: .
d_gene: TRBD1
v_gene: TRBV15
j_gene: TRBJ2-7
CDR3nt: TGTGCCACCAGCCGGGACAGAGTCTACGAGCAGTACTTC
CDR3aa: CATSRDRVYEQYF

abundance: .
d_gene: .
v_gene: TRBV28
j_gene: TRBJ1-5
CDR3nt: TGTGCCAGCAGTTTGGGCCAGATTAGCAATCAGCCCCAGCATTTT
CDR3aa: CASSLGQISNQPQHF

abundance: .
d_gene: .
v_gene: TRBV7-9
j_gene: TRBJ2-3
CDR3nt: TGTGCCAGCAGCTTATCGGGAGCCACAGATACGCAGTATTTT
CDR3aa: CASSLSGATDTQYF

abundance: .
d_gene: .
v_gene: TRBV10-3
j_gene: TRBJ2-7
CDR3nt: TGTGCCATCAGTGACCCAGGACTCGTCTACGAGCAGTACTTC
CDR3aa: CAISDPGLVYEQYF

abundance: .
d_gene: .
v_gene: TRBV30
j_gene: TRBJ2-7
CDR3nt: TGTGCCTGGACACTTGGGACAAATCGCAACGAGCAGTACTTC
CDR3aa: CAWTLGTNRNEQYF

abundance: .
d_gene: .
v_gene: TRBV7-9
j_gene: TRBJ2-4
CDR3nt: TGTGCCAGCAGCTTAGAGTCGGGGATAGCCAAAAACATTCAGTACTTC
CDR3aa: CASSLESGIAKNIQYF

abundance: .
d_gene: .
v_gene: TRBV28
j_gene: TRBJ1-1
CDR3nt: TGTGCCAGCAGTCGAGACAGGATGCGAGTAGCTTTCTTT
CDR3aa: CASSRDRMRVAFF

abundance: .
d_gene: TRBD1
v_gene: TRBV5-6
j_gene: TRBJ1-5
CDR3nt: TGTGCCAGCGGATCCCAGGGGGCGGATCAGCCCCAGCATTTT
CDR3aa: CASGSQGADQPQHF

abundance: few
d_gene: TRBD2
v_gene: TRBV5-1
j_gene: TRBJ2-7
CDR3nt: TGCGCCAGCAGTTCTGGGGGGGGCTACGAGCAGTACTTC
CDR3aa: CASSSGGGYEQYF

abundance: .
d_gene: .
v_gene: TRBV19
j_gene: TRBJ1-1
CDR3nt: TGTGCCAGTAGTATCCCTCAGGGGAACACTGAAGCTTTCTTT
CDR3aa: CASSIPQGNTEAFF

abundance: few
d_gene: TRBD1
v_gene: TRBV25-1
j_gene: TRBJ2-4
CDR3nt: TGTGCCAGCAGTACCGGGACAGGGTACATTCAGTACTTC
CDR3aa: CASSTGTGYIQYF

abundance: .
d_gene: .
v_gene: TRBV2
j_gene: TRBJ2-1
CDR3nt: TGTGCCAGCAGTGATGGACTTCTATACAATGAGCAGTTCTTC
CDR3aa: CASSDGLLYNEQFF

abundance: few
d_gene: TRBD2
v_gene: TRBV5-1
j_gene: TRBJ2-1
CDR3nt: TGCGCCAGCAGCCGGGAGGGCGGGAGCTACAATGAGCAGTTCTTC
CDR3aa: CASSREGGSYNEQFF

abundance: .
d_gene: .
v_gene: TRBV12-5
j_gene: TRBJ2-1
CDR3nt: TGTGCTAGTGGTTTGGGGCTTTATGAGCAGTTCTTC
CDR3aa: CASGLGLYEQFF

abundance: once
d_gene: .
v_gene: TRBV6-1
j_gene: TRBJ1-1
CDR3nt: TGTGCCACCAACAGGGTAACTACCACTGAAGCTTTCTTT
CDR3aa: CATNRVTTTEAFF

abundance: .
d_gene: .
v_gene: TRBV11-2
j_gene: TRBJ1-1
CDR3nt: TGTGCCAGCAGCTTAGACCCCGACACTGAAGCTTTCTTT
CDR3aa: CASSLDPDTEAFF

abundance: .
d_gene: .
v_gene: TRBV6-5
j_gene: TRBJ2-7
CDR3nt: TGTGCCAGCAGCCCCAGGGGCCCCAGGTCCGAGCAGTACTTC
CDR3aa: CASSPRGPRSEQYF

abundance: .
d_gene: TRBD1
v_gene: TRBV28
j_gene: TRBJ2-7
CDR3nt: TGTGCCAGCCAAGGCGGTGGGACAGGGAAGTCCTACGAGCAGTACTTC
CDR3aa: CASQGGGTGKSYEQYF

abundance: .
d_gene: TRBD1
v_gene: TRBV28
j_gene: TRBJ2-7
CDR3nt: TGTGCCAGCACCTTCGGGGACAGGACCTACGAGCAGTACTTC
CDR3aa: CASTFGDRTYEQYF

abundance: .
d_gene: .
v_gene: TRBV6-4
j_gene: TRBJ1-1
CDR3nt: TGTGCCAGCAGTGACCCTTTCCGAGTAGCTGAAGCTTTCTTT
CDR3aa: CASSDPFRVAEAFF

abundance: .
d_gene: .
v_gene: TRBV5-1
j_gene: TRBJ1-2
CDR3nt: TGCGCCAGCAGCCCAGACCCGGGGATCAACTATGGCTACACCTTC
CDR3aa: CASSPDPGINYGYTF

abundance: .
d_gene: .
v_gene: TRBV11-2
j_gene: TRBJ2-3
CDR3nt: TGTGCCAGCACCCAACAGGGTGATACGCAGTATTTT
CDR3aa: CASTQQGDTQYF

abundance: .
d_gene: TRBD1
v_gene: TRBV6-1
j_gene: TRBJ1-1
CDR3nt: TGTGCCAGCAGCCCTCAGGGACAGGGGAACACTGAAGCTTTCTTT
CDR3aa: CASSPQGQGNTEAFF

abundance: .
d_gene: .
v_gene: TRBV7-9
j_gene: TRBJ1-2
CDR3nt: TGTGCCAGCAGCTTAGGTGGCAGTAACTATGGCTACACCTTC
CDR3aa: CASSLGGSNYGYTF

abundance: .
d_gene: .
v_gene: TRBV10-3
j_gene: TRBJ1-2
CDR3nt: TGTGCCATCAGTGAGTCGGGGGCGCCCGGCTACACCTTC
CDR3aa: CAISESGAPGYTF

abundance: .
d_gene: .
v_gene: TRBV25-1
j_gene: TRBJ1-1
CDR3nt: TGTGCCAGCAGTGAATCCCCGACAGGGAACACTGAAGCTTTCTTT
CDR3aa: CASSESPTGNTEAFF

abundance: .
d_gene: .
v_gene: TRBV5-1
j_gene: TRBJ1-4
CDR3nt: TGCGCCAGCAGCCCGAGGACGGGAAATGAAAAACTGTTTTTT
CDR3aa: CASSPRTGNEKLFF

abundance: few
d_gene: .
v_gene: TRBV5-1
j_gene: TRBJ1-6
CDR3nt: TGCGCCAGCAGCTTGGACAGTACCAATTCACCCCTCCACTTT
CDR3aa: CASSLDSTNSPLHF